The 25 T cell receptor beta chains listed next were all sequenced from one sample in a study of Ad26.COV2.S vaccination and SARS-CoV-2 variants. Treatment indicated: approximately 18 received Ad26.COV2.S at low or high dose, single or two shots; roughly five received placebo; per-sample allocation not given. It was on day 63 after the first vaccine or placebo injection that samples were taken. Produced via immunoSEQ multiplex PCR; TCRdb's table is partial and in-frame only. The table lists about 680,000 clones, about 89% of them singletons. This sample comprised peripheral blood, obtained in a trial of Ad26.COV2.S vaccine versus placebo. These receptor sequences come from a person between 18 and 65 years old who received the Ad26.COV2.S COVID-19 vaccine or a placebo.

The chain has TRBV24-1 and TRBJ2-1, with D unresolved. V was shortened by 1 base and J by 5 bases, with 8 bases between the two germline ends. Per the germline V gene, CDR1 is KGHDR and CDR2 is SFDVKD. The CDR3 runs to 14 residues. The CDR3 region is CATSDLEANNEQFF. In nucleotides, the CDR3 is TGTGCCACCAGTGATTTAGAGGCCAACAATGAGCAGTTCTTC.

V is TRBV27 and J is TRBJ1-6; D gene unclear. This CDR3 region has 17 residues. Germline CDR1 is MNHEY and CDR2 is SMNVEV (reference sequence). V was cut by 3 bases and J by 6 bases, with 18 bases left in between. CDR3 nucleotide sequence: TGTGCCAGCAGTTTTTTTCGGAACGGCCCAGCTAATTCACCCCTCCACTTT. It is translated as CASSFFRNGPANSPLHF.

The chain has TRBV27 and TRBJ2-3; TRBD2 matches 12 bases. This CDR3 has 16 residues. J lost 5 bases, V lost 4 bases, and 7 bases had no gene match. CDR1 is MNHEY, CDR2 SMNVEV, per germline (reference sequence). In nucleotides, the CDR3 is TGTGCCAGCAGTTATGCACTAGCGGGGGGAAAAGATACGCAGTATTTT. It encodes CASSYALAGGKDTQYF.

This chain joins TRBV9 and TRBJ2-7, with 10 bases that match TRBD2. Germline V gene sequence: CDR1 SGDLS, CDR2 YYNGEE. With 0 bases clipped from V and 6 bases from J, the junction kept 3 bases outside the gene matches. The CDR3 sequence is 14 residues long. DNA for the CDR3: TGTGCCAGCAGCGTAGGAGCGGGAGGGAGCGAGCAGTACTTC. It yields the protein CASSVGAGGSEQYF.

This clone was counted once. The V call is TRBV9, the J call TRBJ1-4, with D hard to call. The V gene's germline CDR1 is SGDLS and CDR2 YYNGEE. Trimming took off 3 bases at V and 6 bases at J, with 9 bases between the two ends. The CDR3 has 13 amino acids. As DNA, the CDR3 is TGTGCCAGCAGCGCAAGCGGTTATGAAAAACTGTTTTTT. Encoded protein: CASSASGYEKLFF.

The chain has TRBV10-3 and TRBJ1-6; D is ambiguous. This CDR3 spans 13 amino acids. Germline CDR1 and CDR2: ENHRY and SYGVKD. V lost 4 bases to trimming and J lost 8 bases, with 9 bases between them. The CDR3 DNA sequence: TGTGCCATCAGTGGGGCCTCTCATTCACCCCTCCACTTT. It specifies CAISGASHSPLHF.

The rearrangement joins TRBV3-1 (or the pseudogene TRBV3-2) to TRBJ2-7; the D gene is possibly TRBD2 (5 bases). Per germline, CDR1 LGHDT and CDR2 YNNKEL (reference sequence). This CDR3 has 16 residues. V was cut by 4 bases and J by 2 bases, with 18 bases left in between. CDR3 region: CASSPSGPFRPYEQYF. DNA for the CDR3: TGTGCCAGCAGCCCCAGCGGCCCCTTTCGGCCCTACGAGCAGTACTTC.

The chain employs TRBV27 and TRBJ2-1; unclear D gene. The V gene's germline CDR1 is MNHEY and CDR2 SMNVEV (reference sequence). The CDR3 is made up of 16 amino acids. V lost 4 bases and J lost 8, with 21 bases in between. The CDR3 sequence: CASSSAVTVERDEQFF. The CDR3 nucleotides are TGTGCCAGCAGTTCGGCCGTGACGGTGGAGCGCGATGAGCAGTTCTTC.

This chain connects TRBV24-1 to TRBJ2-7; D is possibly TRBD1 (6 bases). Germline assignment: CDR1 KGHDR and CDR2 SFDVKD. V lost 0 bases, J lost 3 bases, and 17 bases lay in between. This CDR3 region has 17 residues. This CDR3 reads CATSDLPPGARGYEQYF. The CDR3 DNA follows: TGTGCCACCAGTGATTTGCCCCCCGGCGCCAGGGGCTACGAGCAGTACTTC.

This chain connects TRBV3-1 (or the pseudogene TRBV3-2) to TRBJ2-3, with D unresolved. Germline-derived CDR1 and CDR2 are LGHDT and YNNKEL (reference sequence). Trimming shortened V by 2 bases and J by 4 bases, and 7 bases separated the two germline ends. This CDR3 is built from 13 residues. CDR3: CASSQFNADTQYF. Written as DNA, the CDR3 is TGTGCCAGCAGCCAATTCAATGCAGATACGCAGTATTTT.

For the CDR3, the DNA is TGTGCCACCAGTGATCCGGGACTAGCGGGGGAGACCCAGTACTTC. Translating gives CATSDPGLAGETQYF. This sequence joins TRBV24-1 and TRBJ2-5; the match to TRBD2 covers 13 bases. Unmatched junction bases numbered 2, after V lost 3 bases and J lost 5 bases. The CDR3 length is 15 residues. The germline CDR1 and CDR2 sequences are KGHDR and SFDVKD.

The chain has TRBV2 and TRBJ1-1; D perhaps matches TRBD1 (5 bases). The CDR3 is 13 amino acids. The V end lost 10 bases, the J end lost 6 bases, and 18 bases lay between the germline ends. Per germline, CDR1 SNHLY and CDR2 FYNNEI. CDR3 region: CAIDGGSVAEAFF. In DNA form, the CDR3 reads TGTGCCATAGATGGGGGGTCGGTAGCTGAAGCTTTCTTT. The entire variable domain, with the rest obtained from reference TRBV2 and TRBJ1-1, is as follows: EPEVTQTPSHQVTQMGQEVILRCVPISNHLYFYWYRQILGQKVEFLVSFYNNEISEKSEIFDDQFSVERPDGSNFTLKIRSTKLEDSAMYFCAIDGGSVAEAFFGQGTRLTVV.

As regards this clone: Other DNA sequences of this sample code for an identical CDR3. J is TRBJ2-5 and V is TRBV7-2; no firm D call. Germline CDR1 SGHTA, CDR2 FQGNSA. This CDR3 has 13 amino acids. V shed 3 bases and J shed 2 bases, with 7 bases lying between them. The CDR3 coding sequence is TGTGCCAGCAGCTTGGCCCCGCAAGAGACCCAGTACTTC. Amino acid sequence: CASSLAPQETQYF.

This rearrangement joins TRBV5-4 to TRBJ2-2; the match to TRBD2 covers 7 bases. The CDR3 length is 15 residues. V gave up 9 bases and J gave up 6 bases; unmatched junction bases: 14. Germline V lookup: CDR1 SGHNT, CDR2 YYREEE (reference sequence). CDR3 DNA: TGTGCCACCCGAAGCGGGACTTCTGTTGCCGGGGAGCTGTTTTTT. This gives the protein CATRSGTSVAGELFF.

The chain uses TRBV19 and TRBJ2-6, with D unclear. V shed 1 base and J shed 0 bases, with 13 bases lying between them. CDR3 size: 18 residues. Germline values: CDR1 LNHDA, CDR2 SQIVND (reference sequence). The CDR3 protein is CASSIVVLQSSGANVLTF. CDR3 sequence (DNA): TGTGCCAGTAGTATAGTTGTATTACAGAGCTCTGGGGCCAACGTCCTGACTTTC.

On this clone itself: Other nucleotide sequences in the sample specify the same CDR3. The CDR3 region has the DNA TGTGCCAGTCGGGACAGGGTGAACTATGGCTACACCTTC. Its translation is CASRDRVNYGYTF. The V gene is TRBV19, the J gene TRBJ1-2, with 9 bases aligning to TRBD1. This CDR3 region has 13 residues. Germline V gene data show CDR1 as LNHDA and CDR2 as SQIVND (reference sequence). With 8 bases clipped from V and 2 bases from J, the junction kept 3 bases outside the gene matches.

The J gene is TRBJ1-1, the V gene TRBV10-3; TRBD1 aligns across 7 bases. The J segment lost 5 bases and the V segment lost 7 bases, leaving 10 bases of the junction unmatched. This CDR3 is 14 amino acids long. From germline, CDR1 is ENHRY and CDR2 SYGVKD. CDR3 coding DNA: TGTGCCATCACCGCCGAGGGGGCGCGTACTGAAGCTTTCTTT. It specifies CAITAEGARTEAFF.

The chain links TRBV5-1 to TRBJ1-2; D is undetermined. CDR3 length equals 13 residues. The V end was cut by 0 bases, the J end by 4 bases, with 7 bases between. CDR1 SGHRS and CDR2 YFSETQ come from the germline V gene. As DNA, the CDR3 is TGCGCCAGCAGCTTGGAGGACGGCTATGGCTACACCTTC. This codes for CASSLEDGYGYTF. Full variable domain (remainder filled in from reference TRBV5-1 and TRBJ1-2): KAGVTQTPRYLIKTRGQQVTLSCSPISGHRSVSWYQQTPGQGLQFLFEYFSETQRNKGNFPGRFSGRQFSNSRSEMNVSTLELGDSALYLCASSLEDGYGYTFGSGTRLTVV.

The chain employs TRBV6-5 and TRBJ2-4; the D is unclear. V was clipped by 4 bases and J by 0 bases, with 7 bases between them. CDR1 is MNHEY, CDR2 SVGAGI, per germline. The CDR3 is made up of 14 amino acids. The CDR3 coding sequence is TGTGCCAGCAGTTCCCCTTTAGCCAAAAACATTCAGTACTTC. Amino acids: CASSSPLAKNIQYF.

The gene calls are TRBV7-9 and TRBJ2-1; perhaps TRBD2 as D (7 bases). From germline, CDR1 is SEHNR and CDR2 FQNEAQ (reference sequence). The CDR3 length is 15 residues. Trimming left V 11 bases short and J 7 bases short, with 24 bases between. CDR3 in DNA: TGTGCCGTACCGGGGGGCTTCGGGGTAACTAATGAGCAGTTCTTC. It is translated as CAVPGGFGVTNEQFF.

The chain combines TRBV6-2 or TRBV6-3 with TRBJ1-5; D gene ambiguous. The CDR3 consists of 12 residues. V lost 3 bases and J 9 bases, leaving 9 bases between the germline ends. CDR1 MNHEY and CDR2 SVGEGT come from the germline V gene. The CDR3 DNA reads as TGTGCCAGCAGTTATTTCCTAGGGCCCCAGCATTTT. This translates into CASSYFLGPQHF.

The chain uses TRBV5-5 and TRBJ1-1, with D perhaps matching TRBD1 (6 bases). Germline CDR1 SGHKS, CDR2 YYEKEE (reference sequence). The CDR3 is 15 residues long. The V end lost 5 bases, the J end lost 0 bases, and 14 bases lay between the germline ends. The CDR3 here is CASSDVQGLNTEAFF. The DNA for the CDR3 is TGTGCCAGCAGTGATGTACAGGGTTTGAACACTGAAGCTTTCTTT.

Written as DNA, the CDR3 is TGTGCCAGCAGCTTAAACAGGGACACTGAAGCTTTCTTT. Translation: CASSLNRDTEAFF. This rearrangement joins TRBV7-3 to TRBJ1-1; D possibly corresponds to TRBD1 (6 bases). CDR1 and CDR2 from the germline V gene are SGHTA and FQGTGA. The V end was cut by 1 base, the J end by 3 bases, with 6 bases between. The CDR3 has 13 residues. Drawing the rest from reference TRBV7-3 and TRBJ1-1, the complete variable domain is GAGVSQTPSNKVTEKGKYVELRCDPISGHTALYWYRQSLGQGPEFLIYFQGTGAADDSGLPNDRFFAVRPEGSVSTLKIQRTERGDSAVYLCASSLNRDTEAFFGQGTRLTVV.

The rearrangement links TRBV2 to TRBJ1-1; 7 bases agree with TRBD1. The CDR3 runs 14 residues. Per germline, CDR1 SNHLY and CDR2 FYNNEI. The ends lost 7 bases at V and 4 bases at J; junction bases unmatched: 9. CDR3 nucleotide sequence: TGTGCCAGCATTCGGGACAGCCGGATCACTGAAGCTTTCTTT. Translating gives CASIRDSRITEAFF.

Comment on this clone: Within the sample, other DNA sequences also encode this same CDR3. V gene TRBV19 combines with J gene TRBJ2-7, with D tentatively TRBD2 (5 bases). This CDR3 is 14 amino acids long. V dropped 0 bases and J dropped 2 bases, with 8 bases sitting between them. Germline values: CDR1 LNHDA, CDR2 SQIVND (reference sequence). DNA of the CDR3: TGTGCCAGTAGTATAGATCGGGGAGCCTACGAGCAGTACTTC. This codes for CASSIDRGAYEQYF.